This TCR beta chain was identified in a study of tumor-infiltrating lymphocytes in primary liver carcinoma. Study overall: Among the tumors, stages were T1-T3 N0M0 and sizes roughly 4.2 to 10 cm.

The study's findings and limits: The difference in top-250-clone fraction between tumors and blood was significant, favoring tumors (p = 0.039). The overlap of tumor-adjacent and tumor-blood pairs was smaller than that of tumor region pairs.

Points on this clonotype: Its antigen is as yet unknown. A read error is possible here, since a much larger clone lies one base away.

TCR beta cDNA was reverse-transcribed from 500 ng of total RNA. The reaction used a constant-region primer and ProtoScript II reverse transcriptase. Amplification in three nested multiplex PCR rounds with slightly modified ARM-PCR gave rise to TCR beta libraries. Primers for the first two PCR rounds were TRBV1-TRBV30 forward primers and a C-beta reverse primer (about 9 cycles per round). TCRdb ran MiXCR on the multiplex PCR reads and lists one entry per CDR3 protein. In the table there are fewer than 250,000 distinct CDR3 sequences, less than 70% of which are singletons. The CDR3 has 17 residues. The germline gives CDR1 SQVTM, CDR2 ANQGSEA. Germline DNA was also extracted, while the blood RNA originated from unsorted whole blood. Patients were chronically HBV-infected and treatment-naive.

The sample comprised peripheral blood. This TCR derives from a woman aged 55 to 70 with primary liver carcinoma and hepatitis B virus infection. The gene calls are TRBV29-1 and TRBJ2-1; the match to TRBD2 covers 14 bases. CDR3 in amino acids: CGVGGLAGELEGNEQFF. The CDR3 nucleotides are TGCGGCGTTGGGGGACTAGCGGGAGAGCTTGAGGGCAATGAGCAGTTCTTC.